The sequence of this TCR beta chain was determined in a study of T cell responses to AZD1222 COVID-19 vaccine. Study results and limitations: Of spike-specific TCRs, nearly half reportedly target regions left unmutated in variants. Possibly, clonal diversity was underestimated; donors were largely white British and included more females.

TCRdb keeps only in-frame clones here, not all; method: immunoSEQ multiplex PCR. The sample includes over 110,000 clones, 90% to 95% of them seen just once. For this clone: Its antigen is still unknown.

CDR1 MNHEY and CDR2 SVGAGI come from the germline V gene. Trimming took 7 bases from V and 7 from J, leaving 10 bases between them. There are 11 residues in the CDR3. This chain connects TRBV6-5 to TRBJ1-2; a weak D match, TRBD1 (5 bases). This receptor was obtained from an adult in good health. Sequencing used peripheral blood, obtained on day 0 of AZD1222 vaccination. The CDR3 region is CASTQGAGYTF. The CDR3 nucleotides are TGTGCCAGCACCCAGGGAGCTGGCTACACCTTC.